These 5 T cell receptor beta chains originate from one sample sequenced in a study of blood T cell repertoires in COVID-19. Sequenced by immunoSEQ multiplex PCR; TCRdb stores in-frame clones only, minus some. The table includes about 210,000 clones, 80% to 90% detected once. The sample consisted of PBMCs or T cells enriched from blood (not recorded which). These receptors all come from a woman in her thirties who had been exposed to COVID-19.

The gene calls are TRBV11-3 and TRBJ2-2, with TRBD1 matching 11 bases. V lost 0 bases, J lost 5 bases, and 2 bases stayed unmatched. The CDR3 spans 16 residues. CDR1 is SGHNT and CDR2 is YENEEA in the germline V gene. CDR3 region: CASSLDGDRGTGELFF. CDR3 DNA: TGTGCCAGCAGCTTAGATGGGGACAGGGGGACCGGGGAGCTGTTTTTT.

The chain combines TRBV2 with TRBJ1-1; D remains unclear. Germline-derived CDR1 and CDR2 are SNHLY and FYNNEI. Trimming removed 6 bases at V and 0 bases at J, with 14 bases between. The CDR3 runs 15 residues. This CDR3 reads CASRRAGGMNTEAFF. The CDR3 DNA reads as TGTGCCAGCAGAAGGGCTGGAGGGATGAACACTGAAGCTTTCTTT. Looking up the rest from reference TRBV2 and TRBJ1-1 gives the full variable domain: EPEVTQTPSHQVTQMGQEVILRCVPISNHLYFYWYRQILGQKVEFLVSFYNNEISEKSEIFDDQFSVERPDGSNFTLKIRSTKLEDSAMYFCASRRAGGMNTEAFFGQGTRLTVV.

The chain has TRBV3-1 (or the pseudogene TRBV3-2) and TRBJ2-7; TRBD1 agrees at 7 bases. Trimming at V came to 4 bases and at J to 1 base, leaving 7 bases not matched to a gene. CDR1 is LGHDT and CDR2 is YNNKEL in the germline V gene (reference sequence). This CDR3 is built from 15 residues. CDR3 in DNA: TGTGCCAGCAGCCGTCGAGAGACAGGGTCCTACGAGCAGTACTTC. It codes for CASSRRETGSYEQYF.

This chain connects TRBV7-8 to TRBJ2-7; 11 bases align to TRBD2. This CDR3 contains 15 residues. V lost 2 bases and J lost 3; bases outside the gene matches: 3. From germline, CDR1 is SGHVS and CDR2 FQNEAQ. In nucleotides, the CDR3 is TGTGCCAGCAGCTTACTAGCGGGGGGCCTCTACGAGCAGTACTTC. Translating it yields CASSLLAGGLYEQYF.

The chain is built from TRBV30 and TRBJ1-2; 11 bases are a match to TRBD1. Germline trimming cut 2 bases from V and 10 bases from J; bases unmatched to any gene: 6. Germline loops: CDR1 GTSNPN, CDR2 SVGIG (reference sequence). This CDR3 region has 13 residues. The CDR3 DNA follows: TGTGCCTGGAGTACCGGGACAGGGGGGACCTACACCTTC. It codes for CAWSTGTGGTYTF.